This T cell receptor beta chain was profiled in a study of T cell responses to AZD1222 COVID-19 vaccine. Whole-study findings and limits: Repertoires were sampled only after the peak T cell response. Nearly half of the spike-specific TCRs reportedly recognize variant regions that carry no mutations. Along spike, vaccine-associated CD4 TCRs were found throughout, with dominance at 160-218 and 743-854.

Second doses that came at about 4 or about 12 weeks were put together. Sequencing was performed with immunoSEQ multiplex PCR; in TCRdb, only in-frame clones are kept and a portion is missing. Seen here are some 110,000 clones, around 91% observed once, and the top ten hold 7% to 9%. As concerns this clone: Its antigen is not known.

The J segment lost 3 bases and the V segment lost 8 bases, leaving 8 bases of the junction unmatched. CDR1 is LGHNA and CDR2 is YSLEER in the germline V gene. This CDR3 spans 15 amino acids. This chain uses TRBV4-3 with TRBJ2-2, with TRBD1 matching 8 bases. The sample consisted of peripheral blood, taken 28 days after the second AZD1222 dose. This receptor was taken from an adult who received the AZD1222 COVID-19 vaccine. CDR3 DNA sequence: TGCGCCAGCCGCCGGGACAGGACATACACCGGGGAGCTGTTTTTT. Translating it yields CASRRDRTYTGELFF.